The 27 T cell receptor beta chains in this list originate from one sample, sequenced in a study of CD8+ T cells in alopecia areata. After isolation, RNA underwent reverse transcription to generate cDNA as the sequencing template. Method: immunoSEQ multiplex PCR; TCRdb's copy keeps in-frame clones and lacks some. Among about 200,000 clones listed, around 62% were seen once. Here the sequenced sample was CD4+ T cells sorted from blood, taken at week 0. These receptors originate from a human donor with alopecia areata.

The J gene is TRBJ1-1, the V gene TRBV6-1; no firm D call. This CDR3 has 13 residues. Germline loops: CDR1 MNHNS, CDR2 SASEGT. V was cut by 7 bases and J by 1 base, with 10 bases left in between. The CDR3 DNA reads as TGTGCCAGCACTGGCCTCAAGAACACTGAAGCTTTCTTT. Translated, it gives CASTGLKNTEAFF.

This clone was observed a few times. The rearrangement links TRBV19 to TRBJ2-5; unclear D gene. Germline loops: CDR1 LNHDA, CDR2 SQIVND (reference sequence). This CDR3 comprises 17 residues. The V gene lost 2 bases and the J gene lost 3 bases, with 19 bases spanning the gap. The CDR3 DNA is TGTGCCAGTAGTATAACCCCGCAGGCCCGACGAGAAGAGACCCAGTACTTC. Its protein is CASSITPQARREETQYF.

This chain links TRBV30 with TRBJ1-2; TRBD1 matches at 12 bases. Germline V gives CDR1 GTSNPN, CDR2 SVGIG (reference sequence). The V gene end was trimmed by 2 bases and the J gene end by 7 bases; junction bases not matched to a gene: 8. This CDR3 comprises 15 residues. CDR3 sequence (DNA): TGTGCCTGGAGTATAGCCGGGACAGGGGGCTTTGGCTACACCTTC. Translation gives CAWSIAGTGGFGYTF. The variable domain in full, completed from reference TRBV30 and TRBJ1-2, reads SQTIHQWPATLVQPVGSPLSLECTVEGTSNPNLYWYRQAAGRGLQLLFYSVGIGQISSEVPQNLSASRPQDRQFILSSKKLLLSDSGFYLCAWSIAGTGGFGYTFGSGTRLTVV.

This clone was observed a handful of times. The rearrangement links TRBV7-9 to TRBJ2-5, with TRBD1 identical over 10 bases. The CDR3 is made up of 14 amino acids. Trimming took 7 bases from V and 3 from J; bases not matched to a gene: 5. The germline V gene encodes CDR1 SEHNR and CDR2 FQNEAQ (reference sequence). This CDR3 reads CASTPGTGEETQYF. Here the CDR3 DNA reads TGTGCCAGCACCCCCGGGACAGGGGAAGAGACCCAGTACTTC.

The gene calls are TRBV7-9 and TRBJ2-7; a possible D gene is TRBD1 (6 bases). Trimming removed 5 bases at V and 0 bases at J, with 14 bases between. Germline CDR1 SEHNR, CDR2 FQNEAQ (reference sequence). This CDR3 has 15 residues. CDR3 nucleotides: TGTGCCAGCAGCGATGACAGGCACACCTCCTACGAGCAGTACTTC. Translation gives CASSDDRHTSYEQYF.

Here the CDR3 reads CAWRGFRDRPYEQYF. DNA of the CDR3: TGTGCCTGGAGAGGATTCCGGGACAGACCCTACGAGCAGTACTTC. The J gene is TRBJ2-7, the V gene TRBV30; 7 bases are shared with TRBD1. The germline V gene has CDR1 GTSNPN and CDR2 SVGIG (reference sequence). The CDR3 spans 15 residues. V lost 3 bases to trimming and J lost 2 bases; unmatched junction nucleotides: 10.

J is TRBJ2-7 and V is TRBV7-9; 8 bases are shared with TRBD2. Per germline, CDR1 SEHNR and CDR2 FQNEAQ (reference sequence). The junction had 7 bases not matched to a gene; V was cut back by 4 bases and J by 2 bases. The CDR3 is made up of 15 amino acids. The CDR3 is CASSSPLAGAYEQYF. For the CDR3, the DNA is TGTGCCAGCAGCTCCCCCCTAGCGGGCGCCTACGAGCAGTACTTC.

The V and J genes are TRBV19 and TRBJ2-5; D possibly corresponds to TRBD2 (6 bases). The CDR3 spans 15 residues. Germline V lookup: CDR1 LNHDA, CDR2 SQIVND (reference sequence). Deletions cut 6 bases from V and 2 bases from J, with 16 bases between. CDR3 sequence reads: CASRRLGGPQETQYF. The CDR3 DNA sequence: TGTGCCAGTAGAAGATTGGGGGGACCGCAAGAGACCCAGTACTTC. The full variable domain, with the rest looked up from reference TRBV19 and TRBJ2-5, is DGGITQSPKYLFRKEGQNVTLSCEQNLNHDAMYWYRQDPGQGLRLIYYSQIVNDFQKGDIAEGYSVSREKKESFPLTVTSAQKNPTAFYLCASRRLGGPQETQYFGPGTRLLVL.

The chain has TRBV9 and TRBJ2-2; no reliable D call. The germline V gene encodes CDR1 SGDLS and CDR2 YYNGEE. The CDR3 contains 15 residues. The germline V and J ends were trimmed by 0 bases and 3 bases, with 9 bases remaining between them. The CDR3 protein is CASSVVVGDTGELFF. The CDR3 DNA is TGTGCCAGCAGCGTAGTGGTAGGCGACACCGGGGAGCTGTTTTTT.

J is TRBJ2-4 and V is TRBV2; TRBD1 agrees at 8 bases. This CDR3 is built from 14 residues. Germline V gives CDR1 SNHLY, CDR2 FYNNEI. V shed 7 bases and J 8 bases; nucleotides not matched to a gene: 10. The CDR3 loop is CASKGRTGRHIQYF. The CDR3 DNA sequence: TGTGCCAGCAAAGGGAGGACAGGGAGGCACATTCAGTACTTC.

The chain carries TRBV6-5 and TRBJ1-2; D remains ambiguous. Germline CDR1 and CDR2: MNHEY and SVGAGI. The CDR3 is 15 residues long. V was pared by 5 bases and J by 4 bases, with 17 bases between. The chain's CDR3 is CASSGQTWGFYGYTF. The CDR3 DNA reads TGTGCCAGCAGTGGTCAGACCTGGGGTTTCTATGGCTACACCTTC.

The chain links TRBV2 to TRBJ1-2, with D perhaps TRBD1 (5 bases). Germline CDR1 SNHLY, CDR2 FYNNEI. CDR3 length equals 12 residues. Trimming removed 7 bases from V and 4 bases from J, with 10 bases in between. This CDR3 reads CASTGTAYGYTF. The CDR3 DNA reads as TGTGCCAGCACGGGGACGGCCTATGGCTACACCTTC.

This clone was seen repeatedly, ten times or more. The V and J genes are TRBV11-2 and TRBJ2-7; D might be TRBD1 (6 bases). CDR1 is SGHAT, CDR2 FQNNGV, per germline. There are 14 residues in the CDR3. V lost 3 bases and J 0 bases, leaving 9 bases between the germline ends. The chain's CDR3 is CASSFQGSSYEQYF. CDR3 bases: TGTGCCAGCAGCTTCCAGGGGAGCTCCTACGAGCAGTACTTC.

V usage is TRBV29-1 and J usage is TRBJ2-3, with 8 bases aligning to TRBD2. The V gene end was trimmed by 1 base and the J gene end by 4 bases; junction bases not matched to a gene: 7. The CDR3 contains 15 residues. CDR1 and CDR2 from the germline V gene are SQVTM and ANQGSEA. This CDR3 is CSVEGREGRADTQYF. The CDR3 DNA sequence: TGCAGCGTTGAAGGACGGGAGGGCCGTGCAGATACGCAGTATTTT.

This clone was recorded a few times. The chain links TRBV29-1 to TRBJ2-4; D is ambiguous. The CDR3 loop spans 13 amino acids. The V end was cut by 4 bases, the J end by 1 base, with 8 bases between. CDR1 and CDR2 (germline): SQVTM, ANQGSEA. The CDR3 nucleotides read TGCAGCGTTGTTAGCATGGCCAAAAACATTCAGTACTTC. Its protein product is CSVVSMAKNIQYF.

The CDR3 protein is CASRPQGVDYGYTF. CDR3 nucleotides: TGCGCCAGCAGACCGCAGGGGGTGGACTATGGCTACACCTTC. The chain is built from TRBV5-1 and TRBJ1-2, with 7 bases that match TRBD1. The CDR3 sequence is 14 residues long. The trim removed 5 bases at V and 3 bases at J, leaving 7 bases unmatched. CDR1 SGHRS and CDR2 YFSETQ come from the germline V gene.

This clone has only a few counts. The chain has TRBV7-2 and TRBJ2-2, with a weak D call TRBD1 (5 bases). This CDR3 has 14 residues. Trimming removed 5 bases from V and 1 base from J, with 8 bases in between. Germline V gene lookup returns CDR1 SGHTA and CDR2 FQGNSA. The DNA of the CDR3 is TGTGCCAGCAGCACCGGACAGAACACCGGGGAGCTGTTTTTT. Encoded protein: CASSTGQNTGELFF.

This chain uses TRBV30 with TRBJ2-3; D is perhaps TRBD2 (5 bases). The CDR3 runs to 14 residues. Germline CDR1 reads GTSNPN; CDR2 reads SVGIG (reference sequence). Trimming removed 0 bases from V and 5 bases from J, with 12 bases in between. DNA for the CDR3: TGTGCCTGGAGTGTTAACAGCGGAAGAGATACGCAGTATTTT. As protein: CAWSVNSGRDTQYF.

The rearrangement joins TRBV5-8 to TRBJ1-2; no firm D call. The germline V gene encodes CDR1 SGHTS and CDR2 YDEGEE. V shed 0 bases and J shed 1 base, with 10 bases lying between them. This CDR3 has 15 residues. The CDR3 sequence is CASSLVSGLNYGYTF. DNA of the CDR3: TGTGCCAGCAGCTTGGTTTCAGGCCTTAACTATGGCTACACCTTC.

The rearrangement uses TRBV6-5 and TRBJ1-1; no clear D. Trimming left V 6 bases short and J 4 bases short, with 9 bases between. This CDR3 spans 12 amino acids. Germline V gives CDR1 MNHEY, CDR2 SVGAGI. Written as DNA, the CDR3 is TGTGCCAGCAGGCCCTCCACCACTGAAGCTTTCTTT. Protein: CASRPSTTEAFF.

The V and J genes are TRBV4-1 and TRBJ1-1; possible D gene TRBD1, 5 bases. The CDR3 has 14 amino acids. Germline CDR1 and CDR2: MGHRA and YSYEKL. V lost 8 bases, J lost 1 base, and 14 bases lay in between. CDR3: CASGGYRGNTEAFF. The CDR3 DNA reads TGCGCCAGCGGGGGGTACAGAGGGAACACTGAAGCTTTCTTT.

The chain uses TRBV5-1 and TRBJ2-3; 7 positions agree with TRBD2. Germline V lookup: CDR1 SGHRS, CDR2 YFSETQ. V lost 0 bases to trimming and J lost 6 bases; unmatched junction nucleotides: 7. This CDR3 has 15 amino acids. CDR3 amino acids: CASSLAGGARDTQYF. Here the CDR3 DNA reads TGCGCCAGCAGCTTGGCGGGAGGCGCTCGGGATACGCAGTATTTT.

CDR3 nucleotides: TGTGCCACCAGCGTCCGGGACAGGGAGACCCAGTACTTC. This encodes CATSVRDRETQYF. The chain uses TRBV15 and TRBJ2-5; 8 nucleotides line up with TRBD1. The CDR3 consists of 13 residues. CDR1 and CDR2 from the germline V gene are LNHNV and YYDKDF (reference sequence). Trimming cost V 5 bases and J 5 bases; bases outside gene matches: 4.

The chain links TRBV9 to TRBJ2-7; 8 bases are a match to TRBD1. The CDR3 covers 13 residues. The germline V gene encodes CDR1 SGDLS and CDR2 YYNGEE. Trimming took 4 bases from V and 6 from J; bases not matched to a gene: 6. This chain's CDR3 is CASSFKQGVEQYF. The CDR3 DNA sequence: TGTGCCAGCAGCTTCAAACAGGGGGTCGAGCAGTACTTC.

The chain is built from TRBV2 and TRBJ2-7; 11 bases line up with TRBD2. Trimming removed 4 bases from V and 6 bases from J; junction bases left unmatched: 2. The CDR3 totals 13 residues. Germline V gene lookup returns CDR1 SNHLY and CDR2 FYNNEI. CDR3: CASSVGLAGEQYF. CDR3 sequence (DNA): TGTGCCAGCAGTGTCGGACTAGCGGGCGAGCAGTACTTC.

This chain joins TRBV5-6 and TRBJ2-1; D remains unclear. The CDR3 runs to 14 residues. Germline loops: CDR1 SGHDT, CDR2 YYEEEE. The germline V and J ends were trimmed by 1 base and 3 bases, with 8 bases remaining between them. The CDR3: CASSLFPDYNEQFF. The CDR3 region has the DNA TGTGCCAGCAGCTTGTTCCCAGACTACAATGAGCAGTTCTTC.

The rearrangement links TRBV29-1 to TRBJ2-3, with D hard to call. The CDR3 sequence is 12 residues long. Germline assignment: CDR1 SQVTM and CDR2 ANQGSEA. V lost 5 bases, J lost 0 bases, and 6 bases lay in between. This CDR3 is CSVHSSTDTQYF. Written as DNA, the CDR3 is TGCAGCGTTCACTCTAGCACAGATACGCAGTATTTT.